One sample yielded the 8 T cell receptor beta chains listed below, sequenced in a study of OX40 agonist ivuxolimab in advanced cancers. The library was obtained by the immunoSEQ multiplex PCR assay. Drawn from immuneACCESS, this table holds only the in-frame rearrangements with V and J called that TCRdb kept. Clones are partly lost; checked studies trace under half to an unresolved V gene and leave the rest unexplained. The sample contains approximately 37,000 clones, 65% to 90% of them found a single time. Roughly 19% of the sample rests with the top ten. Sequencing used CD4+ or CD8+ T cells sorted from blood, obtained in a trial of the OX40 agonist ivuxolimab. These receptors were taken from an adult with an advanced solid tumor such as melanoma, head and neck, liver or kidney cancer.

The V call is TRBV30, the J call TRBJ1-2; D ambiguous. CDR3 length: 11 residues. V lost 5 bases to trimming and J lost 2 bases, with 6 bases between them. Germline CDR1 is GTSNPN and CDR2 is SVGIG (reference sequence). Here the CDR3 DNA reads TGTGCCTGGGGCACAAACTATGGCTACACCTTC. Its translation is CAWGTNYGYTF.

V gene TRBV6-5 combines with J gene TRBJ1-5, with unresolved D. The length of the CDR3 is 14 residues. V dropped 7 bases and J dropped 2 bases, with 12 bases sitting between them. CDR1 and CDR2 (germline): MNHEY, SVGAGI. DNA of the CDR3: TGTGCCAGCATGGCGGCAGCGGGCAATCAGCCCCAGCATTTT. Encoded protein: CASMAAAGNQPQHF.

This chain connects TRBV14 to TRBJ1-2, with D tentatively TRBD1 (5 bases). The ends were cut back, 4 bases at V and 6 bases at J, with 12 bases in the middle. Per germline, CDR1 SGHDN and CDR2 FVKESK. This CDR3 has 13 amino acids. In DNA, the CDR3 is TGTGCCAGCAGCCCCTGGGGGATAGATGGCTACACCTTC. Translated, it gives CASSPWGIDGYTF.

V usage is TRBV5-6 and J usage is TRBJ2-5; D is possibly TRBD2 (7 bases). V lost 2 bases to trimming and J lost 5 bases, with 10 bases between them. The CDR3 consists of 13 residues. From germline, CDR1 is SGHDT and CDR2 YYEEEE. The CDR3 nucleotides are TGTGCCAGCAGCTTAGGGGGAGGGGAGACCCAGTACTTC. Residues: CASSLGGGETQYF.

The chain combines TRBV21-1 with TRBJ2-2; the listed D gene, TRBD1, was not tested against the DNA. TRBV21-1 is described as a pseudogene. The CDR3 runs 18 residues. CDR3 in amino acids: CATLNCIFETGNTGELFF. DNA of the CDR3: TGTGCCACCCTTAATTGTATTTTTGAGACAGGGAACACCGGGGAGCTGTTTTTT.

Only one count was recorded for this clone. The chain couples TRBV4-3 to TRBJ2-7; D might be TRBD1 or TRBD2, each matching 5 bases. V shed 4 bases and J shed 1 base, with 14 bases lying between them. The germline CDR1 and CDR2 sequences are LGHNA and YSLEER. This CDR3 region has 15 residues. The CDR3 coding sequence is TGCGCCAGCAGCCCTTCGAGGGGTAGGTCCTACGAGCAGTACTTC. The encoded protein is CASSPSRGRSYEQYF.

The rearrangement joins TRBV4-1 to TRBJ1-3; D may be TRBD1 (5 bases). Between the trimmed V and J ends, which lost 2 bases and 4 bases, there was a span of 6 bases. Germline values: CDR1 MGHRA, CDR2 YSYEKL. The CDR3 is made up of 13 amino acids. The CDR3: CASSQNRGNTIYF. The CDR3 DNA sequence: TGCGCCAGCAGCCAAAACAGGGGAAACACCATATATTTT.

This chain uses TRBV27 with TRBJ1-5; D not resolved. There are 15 residues in the CDR3. The germline V gene has CDR1 MNHEY and CDR2 SMNVEV (reference sequence). Deletions cut 3 bases from V and 6 bases from J, with 15 bases between. The CDR3 protein is CASSFRPPGSQPQHF. The CDR3 coding sequence is TGTGCCAGCAGTTTCCGACCACCGGGGAGTCAGCCCCAGCATTTT.